This T cell receptor beta chain was found in a study of regulatory T cells in long-lasting Graves disease (dated by TCRdb to 2020 to 2022). A note on the overall study: In the newly diagnosed Graves' disease group, patients had been taking antithyroid drugs for less than 3 months. A total of roughly 33 samples were covered by TCR sequencing, comprising about 13 persistent and around 20 newly diagnosed Graves' disease patients. Persistent Graves' disease patients were compared with newly diagnosed Graves' disease patients by peripheral blood TCR sequencing and RNA sequencing. The study was registered as a clinical trial and conducted in China. Summary of the overall study and its limitations: Compared with newly diagnosed patients, patients with persistent Graves' disease had lower TCR Shannon entropy and fewer highly expanded clones, which suggests clonal expansion. TRBV28, TRBJ1-2 and TRBJ2-5 were preferentially used in persistent disease, while TRBV20-1 and TRBJ2-1 were favored in newly diagnosed disease. Because the primary lesion, thyroid tissue, could not be accessed, the study looked at peripheral blood alone. The small sample size was acknowledged by the authors as a limitation that may reduce accuracy. Persistent patients shared more public clonotypes among themselves (more than 2,500) than newly diagnosed patients did (about 900). Sequencing and analysis were restricted to the TCR beta chain.

This clonotype was observed at least ten times. The antigen it recognizes is unknown. The record has no base qualities; no much larger clone is one base away. For CDR1 and CDR2, the germline V gene lists SQVTM and ANQGSEA. Measured from the cysteine to the phenylalanine, the CDR3 is 17 residues long. The retained sequence is limited to the CDR3, 51 bases, with the frame set at the first base. V and J are trimmed by 7 bases and 1 base, and the gene matches miss 12 bases of the junction. Library preparation employed multiplex PCR. The listed sequencing device is Illumina HiSeq 4000. TCR beta libraries were built with iRepertoire HTBI primers and Arm-PCR amplification of CDR3 regions. Gel purification was performed on PCR products prior to sequencing. The study's processing was this. Across samples, 62 TRBV and 15 or so TRBJ segments were identified and used for gene usage analysis of CDR3 amino acid clonotypes. Filtered high-quality paired reads were merged into contigs using COPE and FqMerger. BLAST was used to align contigs to IMGT TRBV, TRBD and TRBJ reference genes, and CDR3 was defined according to IMGT. Any clonotype with a frequency above 0.1% was counted as a highly expanded clone. Shannon entropy served as the measure of repertoire diversity, while the Gini coefficient captured V-J evenness. A clonotype was considered public if more than one individual shared it. The raw public reads went through TCRdb reprocessing: fastp at Q25, MiXCR clone calling, in-frame beta chains kept. CDR3 protein duplicates are merged, each entry listing the most common genes and DNA. TCRdb, rather than the study authors, made the V and J calls. The sample table shows under 300,000 distinct CDR3 sequences, and about 17% are seen once. The ten largest clones represent around 20% of the sample.

Read against the paper, the sample's time point label means: newly diagnosed GD, antithyroid drugs for less than 3 months. For both TCR sequencing and RNA sequencing, RNA was extracted from PBMCs using TRIzol. The diagnosis of Graves' disease was made according to American Thyroid Association guidelines. Recruitment of patients was carried out at an endocrinology department in Xi'an, China. Each patient gave approximately 9 milliliters of peripheral blood, collected in an EDTA anticoagulant tube. Ficoll Paque Plus density gradient separation was used to isolate PBMCs, and no further T cell sorting was done. An Agilent 2100 Bioanalyzer and agarose gel were used to assess RNA quality, and a NanoDrop 2000 was used to measure RNA concentration.

Material: peripheral blood mononuclear cells (PBMCs), obtained at new diagnosis, from a patient treated with antithyroid drugs. Rearrangement joined TRBV29-1 to TRBJ2-1; TRBD2 aligns with 11 central bases. The TCR sequence derives from a female donor with Graves disease. DNA sequence: TGCAGCGCCGAGTTGATTAGCGGGAGGGCGTCCTACAATGAGCAGTTCTTC. This translates into CSAELISGRASYNEQFF.